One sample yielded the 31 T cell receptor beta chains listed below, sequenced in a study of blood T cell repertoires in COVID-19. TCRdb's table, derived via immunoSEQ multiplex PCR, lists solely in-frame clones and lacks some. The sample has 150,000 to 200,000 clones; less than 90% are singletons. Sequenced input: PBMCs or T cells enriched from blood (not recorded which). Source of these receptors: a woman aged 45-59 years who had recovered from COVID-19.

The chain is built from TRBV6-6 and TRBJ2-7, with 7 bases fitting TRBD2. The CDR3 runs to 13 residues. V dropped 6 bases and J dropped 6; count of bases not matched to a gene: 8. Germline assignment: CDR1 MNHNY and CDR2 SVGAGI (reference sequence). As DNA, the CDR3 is TGTGCCAGCAGCTCCCTCGGGGGGAGCGAGCAGTACTTC. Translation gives CASSSLGGSEQYF.

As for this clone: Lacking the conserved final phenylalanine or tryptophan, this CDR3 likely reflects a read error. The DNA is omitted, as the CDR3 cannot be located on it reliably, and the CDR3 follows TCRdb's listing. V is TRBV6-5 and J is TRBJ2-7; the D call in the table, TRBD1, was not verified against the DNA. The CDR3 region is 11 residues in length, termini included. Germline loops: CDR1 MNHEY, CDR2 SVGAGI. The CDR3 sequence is CASSRQGHGGI.

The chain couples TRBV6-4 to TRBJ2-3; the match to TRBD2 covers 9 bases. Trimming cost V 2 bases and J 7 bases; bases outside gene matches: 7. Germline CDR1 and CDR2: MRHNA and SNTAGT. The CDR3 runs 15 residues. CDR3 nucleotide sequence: TGTGCCAGCAGTGACCAGGCGGGAGGGCCATATACGCAGTATTTT. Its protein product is CASSDQAGGPYTQYF.

In nucleotides, the CDR3 is TGTGCCATCAGTGAGTCGAGACAGAATGAAAAACTGTTTTTT. It specifies CAISESRQNEKLFF. The chain has TRBV10-3 and TRBJ1-4, with a possible D match to TRBD1 (5 bases). Trimming pared 0 bases from V and 5 bases from J, leaving 7 bases between. In germline, CDR1 is ENHRY, CDR2 SYGVKD. CDR3 length equals 14 residues.

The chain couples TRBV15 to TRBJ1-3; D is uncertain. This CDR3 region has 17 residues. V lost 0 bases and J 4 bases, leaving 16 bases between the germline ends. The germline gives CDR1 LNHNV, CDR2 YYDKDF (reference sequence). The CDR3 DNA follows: TGTGCCACCAGCAGAGATGGGTGGGCAATAACAGGAAACACCATATATTTT. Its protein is CATSRDGWAITGNTIYF. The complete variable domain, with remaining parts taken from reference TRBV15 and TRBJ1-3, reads DAMVIQNPRYQVTQFGKPVTLSCSQTLNHNVMYWYQQKSSQAPKLLFHYYDKDFNNEADTPDNFQSRRPNTSFCFLDIRSPGLGDTAMYLCATSRDGWAITGNTIYFGEGSWLTVV.

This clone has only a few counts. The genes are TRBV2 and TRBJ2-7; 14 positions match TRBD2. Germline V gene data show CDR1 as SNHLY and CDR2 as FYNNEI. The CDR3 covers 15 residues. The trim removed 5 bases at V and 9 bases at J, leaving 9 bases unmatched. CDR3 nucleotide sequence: TGTGCCAGCAGTCTTCGGGGACTAGCGGGAGTTGGGCAGTACTTC. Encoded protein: CASSLRGLAGVGQYF.

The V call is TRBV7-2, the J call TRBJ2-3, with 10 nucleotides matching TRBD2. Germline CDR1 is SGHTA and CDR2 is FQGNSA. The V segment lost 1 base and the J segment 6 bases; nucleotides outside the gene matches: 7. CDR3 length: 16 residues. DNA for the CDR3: TGTGCCAGCAGCTTAGAGCAAGCGGGGGGGGCCGATACGCAGTATTTT. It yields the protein CASSLEQAGGADTQYF.

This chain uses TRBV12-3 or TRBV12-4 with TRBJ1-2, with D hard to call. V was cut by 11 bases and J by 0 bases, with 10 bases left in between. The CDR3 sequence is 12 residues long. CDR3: CAVTGANYGYTF. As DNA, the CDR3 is TGTGCCGTCACGGGAGCTAACTATGGCTACACCTTC.

CDR3 DNA sequence: TGTGCCAGCTCAACAGCCGGGACAGGCGTTCATTTT. As protein: CASSTAGTGVHF. This sequence joins TRBV18 and TRBJ1-5; 8 bases match TRBD1. V lost 5 bases to trimming and J lost 16 bases; unmatched junction nucleotides: 10. The CDR3 is made up of 12 amino acids. Germline V gene data show CDR1 as KGHSH and CDR2 as LQKENI.

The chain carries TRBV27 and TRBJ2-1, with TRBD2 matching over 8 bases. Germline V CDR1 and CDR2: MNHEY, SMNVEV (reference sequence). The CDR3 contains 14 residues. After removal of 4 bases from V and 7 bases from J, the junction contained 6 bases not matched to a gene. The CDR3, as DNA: TGTGCCAGCAGTTCCGGGAGGGCCGTAAATGAGCAGTTCTTC. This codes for CASSSGRAVNEQFF.

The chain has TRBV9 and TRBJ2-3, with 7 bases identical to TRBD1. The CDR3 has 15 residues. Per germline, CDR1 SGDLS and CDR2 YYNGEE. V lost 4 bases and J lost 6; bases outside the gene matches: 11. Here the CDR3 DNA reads TGTGCCAGCAGCCCCAGACAGGGCCCGCGGGATACGCAGTATTTT. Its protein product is CASSPRQGPRDTQYF.

The CDR3 DNA reads TGTGCCAGCAGTGTAATAGATAGCAATCAGCCCCAGCATTTT. This translates into CASSVIDSNQPQHF. The chain joins TRBV2 to TRBJ1-5; D is uncertain. Per the germline V gene, CDR1 is SNHLY and CDR2 is FYNNEI. Trimming took off 4 bases at V and 0 bases at J, with 7 bases between the two ends. This CDR3 is 14 amino acids long. Full variable domain (outside the CDR3, taken from reference TRBV2 and TRBJ1-5): EPEVTQTPSHQVTQMGQEVILRCVPISNHLYFYWYRQILGQKVEFLVSFYNNEISEKSEIFDDQFSVERPDGSNFTLKIRSTKLEDSAMYFCASSVIDSNQPQHFGDGTRLSIL.

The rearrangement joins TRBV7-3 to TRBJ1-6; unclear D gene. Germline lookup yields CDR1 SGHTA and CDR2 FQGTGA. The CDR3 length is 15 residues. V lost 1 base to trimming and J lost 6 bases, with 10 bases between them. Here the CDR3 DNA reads TGTGCCAGCAGCTTAATCGCGGGTCGTAATTCACCCCTCCACTTT. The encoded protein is CASSLIAGRNSPLHF.

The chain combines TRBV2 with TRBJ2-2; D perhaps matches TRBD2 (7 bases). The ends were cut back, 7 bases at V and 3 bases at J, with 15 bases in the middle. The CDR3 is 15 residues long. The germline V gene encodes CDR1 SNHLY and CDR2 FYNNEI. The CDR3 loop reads CASTSRGGDTGELFF. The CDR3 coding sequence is TGTGCCAGCACCTCACGAGGGGGGGACACCGGGGAGCTGTTTTTT.

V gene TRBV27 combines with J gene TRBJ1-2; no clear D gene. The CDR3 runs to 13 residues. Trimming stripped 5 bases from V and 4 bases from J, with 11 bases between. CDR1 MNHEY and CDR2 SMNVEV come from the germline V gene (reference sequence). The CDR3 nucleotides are TGTGCCAGCAGTCCCCGCGGAGCCTATGGCTACACCTTC. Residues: CASSPRGAYGYTF.

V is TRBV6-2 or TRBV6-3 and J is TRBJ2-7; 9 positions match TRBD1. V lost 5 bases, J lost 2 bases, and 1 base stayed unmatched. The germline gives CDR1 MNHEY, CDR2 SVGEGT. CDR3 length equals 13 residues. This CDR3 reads CASSRDRAYEQYF. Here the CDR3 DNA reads TGTGCCAGCAGTCGGGACAGGGCCTACGAGCAGTACTTC.

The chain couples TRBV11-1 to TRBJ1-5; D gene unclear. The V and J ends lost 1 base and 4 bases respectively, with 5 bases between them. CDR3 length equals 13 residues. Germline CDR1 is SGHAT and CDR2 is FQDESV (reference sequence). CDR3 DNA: TGTGCCAGCAGCTTAGGTAGAAATCAGCCCCAGCATTTT. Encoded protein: CASSLGRNQPQHF.

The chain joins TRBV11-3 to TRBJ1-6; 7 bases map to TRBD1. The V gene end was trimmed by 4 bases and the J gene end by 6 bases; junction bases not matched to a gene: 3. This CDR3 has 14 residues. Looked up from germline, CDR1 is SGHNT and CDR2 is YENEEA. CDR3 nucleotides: TGTGCCAGCAGCTCGGGACAGCCTAATTCACCCCTCCACTTT. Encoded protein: CASSSGQPNSPLHF.

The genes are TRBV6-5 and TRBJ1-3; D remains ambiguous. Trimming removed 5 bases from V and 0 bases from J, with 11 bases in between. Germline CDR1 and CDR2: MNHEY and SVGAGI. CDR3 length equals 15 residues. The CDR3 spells CASSLTGFSGNTIYF. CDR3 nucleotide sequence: TGTGCCAGCAGTCTCACCGGGTTCTCTGGAAACACCATATATTTT.

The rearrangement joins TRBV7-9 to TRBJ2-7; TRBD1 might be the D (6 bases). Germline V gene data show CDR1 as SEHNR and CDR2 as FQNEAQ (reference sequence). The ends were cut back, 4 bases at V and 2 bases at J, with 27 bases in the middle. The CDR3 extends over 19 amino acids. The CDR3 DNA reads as TGTGCCAGCAGCTCCTATAGCTTCCTCCGGGACAAACACCCCTACGAGCAGTACTTC. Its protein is CASSSYSFLRDKHPYEQYF.

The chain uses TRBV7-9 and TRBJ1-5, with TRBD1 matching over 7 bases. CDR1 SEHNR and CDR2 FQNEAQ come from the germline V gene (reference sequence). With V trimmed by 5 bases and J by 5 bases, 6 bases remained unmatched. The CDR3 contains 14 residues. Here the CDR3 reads CASSTKTGDQPQHF. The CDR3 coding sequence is TGTGCCAGCAGCACCAAAACAGGGGATCAGCCCCAGCATTTT.

The CDR3 is CASRAGGSTQNQPQHF. In DNA, the CDR3 is TGTGCCAGTAGAGCAGGGGGTTCTACTCAAAATCAGCCCCAGCATTTT. The chain has TRBV19 and TRBJ1-5, with 7 bases lining up with TRBD1. Germline V gene lookup returns CDR1 LNHDA and CDR2 SQIVND (reference sequence). The CDR3 consists of 16 residues. V dropped 6 bases and J dropped 4; count of bases not matched to a gene: 12.

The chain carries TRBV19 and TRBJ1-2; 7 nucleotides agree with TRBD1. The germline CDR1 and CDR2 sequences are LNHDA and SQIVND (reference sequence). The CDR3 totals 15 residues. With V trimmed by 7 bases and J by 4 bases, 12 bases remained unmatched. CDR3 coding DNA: TGTGCCAGTACCCTCGGGACAGTCGGGGCCTATGGCTACACCTTC. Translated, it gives CASTLGTVGAYGYTF.

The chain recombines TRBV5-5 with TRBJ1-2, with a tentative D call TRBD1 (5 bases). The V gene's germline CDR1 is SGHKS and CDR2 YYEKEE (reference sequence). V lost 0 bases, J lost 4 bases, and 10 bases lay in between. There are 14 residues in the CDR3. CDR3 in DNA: TGTGCCAGCAGCTTGGGCAGGGATTCCTATGGCTACACCTTC. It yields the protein CASSLGRDSYGYTF.

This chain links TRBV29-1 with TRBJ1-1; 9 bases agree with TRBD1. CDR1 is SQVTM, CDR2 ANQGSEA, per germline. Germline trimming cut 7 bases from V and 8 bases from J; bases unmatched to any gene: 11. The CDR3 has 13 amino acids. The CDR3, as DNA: TGCAGCGCACCGGGACAGGGCCAGGGGGAAGCTTTCTTT. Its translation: CSAPGQGQGEAFF.

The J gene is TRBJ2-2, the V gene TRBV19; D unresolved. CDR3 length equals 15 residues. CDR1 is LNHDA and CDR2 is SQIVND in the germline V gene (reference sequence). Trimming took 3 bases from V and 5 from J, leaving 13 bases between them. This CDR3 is CASSIGSGWTGELFF. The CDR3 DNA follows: TGTGCCAGTAGTATTGGATCGGGTTGGACCGGGGAGCTGTTTTTT.

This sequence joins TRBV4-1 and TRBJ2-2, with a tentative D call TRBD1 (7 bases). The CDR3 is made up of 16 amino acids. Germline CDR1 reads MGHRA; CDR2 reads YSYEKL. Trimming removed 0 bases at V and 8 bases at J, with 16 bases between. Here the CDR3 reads CASSQDGGGREGELFF. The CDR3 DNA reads TGCGCCAGCAGCCAAGATGGAGGGGGCCGTGAAGGGGAGCTGTTTTTT.

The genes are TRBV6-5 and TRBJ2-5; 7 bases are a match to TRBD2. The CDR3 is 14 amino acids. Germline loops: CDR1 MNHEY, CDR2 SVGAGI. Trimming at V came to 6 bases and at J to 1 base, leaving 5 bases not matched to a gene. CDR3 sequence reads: CASRRSGVQETQYF. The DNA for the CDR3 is TGTGCCAGCAGGCGCAGCGGGGTCCAAGAGACCCAGTACTTC.

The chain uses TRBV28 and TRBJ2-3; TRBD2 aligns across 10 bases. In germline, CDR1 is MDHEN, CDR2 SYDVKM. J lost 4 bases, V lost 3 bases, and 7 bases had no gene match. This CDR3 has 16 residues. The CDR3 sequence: CASSFLAGEEADTQYF. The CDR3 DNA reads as TGTGCCAGCAGTTTCCTAGCGGGAGAAGAAGCAGATACGCAGTATTTT.

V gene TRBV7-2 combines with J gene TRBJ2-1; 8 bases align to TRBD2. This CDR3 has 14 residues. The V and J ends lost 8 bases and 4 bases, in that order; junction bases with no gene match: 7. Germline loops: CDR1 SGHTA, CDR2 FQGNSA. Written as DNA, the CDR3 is TGTGCCAGCGACCCGGGGGGGCCTTACAATGAGCAGTTCTTC. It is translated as CASDPGGPYNEQFF.

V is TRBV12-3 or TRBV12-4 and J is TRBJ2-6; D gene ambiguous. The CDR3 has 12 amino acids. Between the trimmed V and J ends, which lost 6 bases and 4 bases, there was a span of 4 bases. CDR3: CASSQGANVLTF. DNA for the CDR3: TGTGCCAGCAGCCAAGGGGCCAACGTCCTGACTTTC.